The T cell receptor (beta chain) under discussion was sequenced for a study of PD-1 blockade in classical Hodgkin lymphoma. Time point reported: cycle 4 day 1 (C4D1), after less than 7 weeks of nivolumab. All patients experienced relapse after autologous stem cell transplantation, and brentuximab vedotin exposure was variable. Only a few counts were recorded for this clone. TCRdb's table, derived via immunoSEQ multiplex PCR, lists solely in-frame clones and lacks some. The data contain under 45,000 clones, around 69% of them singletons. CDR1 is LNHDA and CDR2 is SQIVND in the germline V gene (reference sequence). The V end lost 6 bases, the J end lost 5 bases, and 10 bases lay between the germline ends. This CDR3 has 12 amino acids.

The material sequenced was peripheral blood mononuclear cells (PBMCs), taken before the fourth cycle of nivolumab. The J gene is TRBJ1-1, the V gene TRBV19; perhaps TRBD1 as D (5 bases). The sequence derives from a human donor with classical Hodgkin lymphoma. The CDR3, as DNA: TGTGCCAGTAGGTTGGGGGGAACTGAAGCTTTCTTT. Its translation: CASRLGGTEAFF.